A selection of T cell receptor beta chains follows, all from one sample in a study of blood T cell repertoires in COVID-19. The protocol was immunoSEQ multiplex PCR, while the TCRdb copy is restricted to in-frame clones and leaves out a portion. Of around 330,000 clones listed, roughly 90% are singletons. Material for sequencing was PBMCs or T cells enriched from blood (not recorded which). These receptors all stem from a woman between 18 and 30 years old who had recovered from COVID-19. Each CDR3 is given with its conserved first and last residue. The D gene is left open where the match is weak. Where a row states a size, it is once, few, many or the class of an expanded clone; other rows omit it.

D	size	V	J	length	DNA	CDR3
NA	few	TRBV7-6	TRBJ2-7	15	TGTGCCAGCAGCCTAACCGGACAAACCCACTACGAGCAGTACTTC	CASSLTGQTHYEQYF
NA	NA	TRBV6-4	TRBJ1-6	14	TGTGCCAGCAGTGACACCGGGAATGGATCACCCCTCCACTTT	CASSDTGNGSPLHF
NA	many	TRBV6-2/TRBV6-3	TRBJ1-1	13	TGTGCCAGCAGTTATCTGTCGAACACTGAAGCTTTCTTT	CASSYLSNTEAFF
TRBD1	NA	TRBV19	TRBJ1-3	14	TGTGCCAGCAAACAACCGGGACAGACGAACACCATATATTTT	CASKQPGQTNTIYF
NA	NA	TRBV7-9	TRBJ2-1	19	TGTGCCAGCAGCTCCCCTTCTTTAGGAGGGGCCCCCCGCCACAATGAGCAGTTCTTC	CASSSPSLGGAPRHNEQFF
NA	NA	TRBV5-4	TRBJ2-2	17	TGTGCCAGCAGCTTGGGGCGAGGGAGATGGGACACCGGGGAGCTGTTTTTT	CASSLGRGRWDTGELFF
NA	NA	TRBV5-5	TRBJ1-4	15	TGTGCCAGCAGCTGGAGGGCAGCAACTAATGAAAAACTGTTTTTT	CASSWRAATNEKLFF
TRBD1	NA	TRBV19	TRBJ1-2	16	TGTGCCAGTAAGGGCCCTCTCGGGACAGATGACTATGGCTACACCTTC	CASKGPLGTDDYGYTF
NA	NA	TRBV7-3	TRBJ1-1	13	TGTGCCAGCAGCTTAAGTATTCAGGGGTCGGCTTTCTTT	CASSLSIQGSAFF
NA	NA	TRBV19	TRBJ2-7	12	TGTGCCAGTAGTATAACAGCAGACGAGCAGTACTTC	CASSITADEQYF
NA	NA	TRBV14	TRBJ1-3	16	TGTGCCAGCAGCCAAGATTACAGTCCCTCTGGAAACACCATATATTTT	CASSQDYSPSGNTIYF
TRBD2	NA	TRBV3-1/TRBV3-2	TRBJ2-3	17	TGTGCCAGCAGCCTAGCGGGGGAGGGGTTTGGAACAGATACGCAGTATTTT	CASSLAGEGFGTDTQYF
TRBD1	once	TRBV4-3	TRBJ1-2	15	TGCGCCAGCAGCCACCGACAGGGGGGTAACTATGGCTACACCTTC	CASSHRQGGNYGYTF
TRBD2	NA	TRBV9	TRBJ2-5	15	TGTGCCAGCAGCGAAAATGCAGGGACTAGCGGGGGTAAGGACTTC	CASSENAGTSGGKDF
TRBD1	NA	TRBV28	TRBJ1-6	16	TGTGCCAGCAGTTCCCAGACAGGGAGATATAATTCACCCCTCCACTTT	CASSSQTGRYNSPLHF
NA	NA	TRBV5-6	TRBJ2-1	15	TGTGCCAGCAGCTTTGGGGCTAGTCCCTACAATGAGCAGTTCTTC	CASSFGASPYNEQFF
TRBD1	NA	TRBV7-2	TRBJ2-5	18	TGTGCCAGCAGCTTAGTGTTTTCTAGCTTGGGACAGCAAGAGACCCAGTACTTC	CASSLVFSSLGQQETQYF
NA	NA	TRBV3-1/TRBV3-2	TRBJ2-5	14	TGTGCCAGCAGCCCTACCATGAACCGGGAGACCCAGTACTTC	CASSPTMNRETQYF
NA	NA	TRBV6-2/TRBV6-3	TRBJ1-4	14	TGTGCCAGCAGTTACTCGCGGGACGGAGAAAAACTGTTTTTT	CASSYSRDGEKLFF
NA	NA	TRBV9	TRBJ2-1	16	TGTGCCAGCAGCGTAGGAGGGTTAGGTATCTCGCATGAGCAGTTCTTC	CASSVGGLGISHEQFF
TRBD1	once	TRBV7-9	TRBJ1-2	13	TGTGCCAGCAGCTTAGCCCAGGGGGTTGGCTACACCTTC	CASSLAQGVGYTF
TRBD2	once	TRBV6-8	TRBJ2-1	15	TGTGCCAGCAAGCGATCTAGCGGGAGGTACAATGAGCAGTTCTTC	CASKRSSGRYNEQFF
NA	NA	TRBV28	TRBJ1-2	12	TGTGCCAGCAGGGGGCAGCCCCATGGCTACACCTTC	CASRGQPHGYTF
TRBD2	NA	TRBV7-8	TRBJ2-7	14	TGTGCCAGCAGCTTTGGTAGCGGGTCTTCCGAGCAGTACTTC	CASSFGSGSSEQYF
TRBD1	NA	TRBV4-1	TRBJ2-1	16	TGCGCCAGCAGCCAAGAAGGACAGGGGACAGGGACTGAGCAGTTCTTC	CASSQEGQGTGTEQFF
NA	NA	TRBV7-3	TRBJ2-2	13	TGTGCCAGCAGCTCAAACTTCGCCGGGGAGCTGTTTTTT	CASSSNFAGELFF
NA	NA	TRBV7-6	TRBJ1-2	15	TGTGCCAGCAGCTTAGGACTCAGGGATAGCTATGGCTACACCTTC	CASSLGLRDSYGYTF
NA	few	TRBV12-3/TRBV12-4	TRBJ1-1	13	TGTGCCAGCAGTTTAGAAGTGGGTGCGGCGACTTTCTTT	CASSLEVGAATFF
TRBD1	NA	TRBV9	TRBJ1-4	15	TGTGCCAGCAGCCGCGATCCGGGACAGGGAGCAAAACTGTTTTTT	CASSRDPGQGAKLFF
TRBD1	NA	TRBV6-6	TRBJ1-5	16	TGTGCCAGCAGCCCTACGACAGGGGGTTCATATCAGCCCCAGCATTTT	CASSPTTGGSYQPQHF
TRBD1	NA	TRBV19	TRBJ1-2	14	TGTGCCAGTAGTCTTCAGGGACAGTTCGGTGGCTACACCTTC	CASSLQGQFGGYTF
TRBD2	NA	TRBV2	TRBJ2-7	15	TGTGCCAGCAGTGAAGAGCGGGGGGGAACCTACGAGCAGTACTTC	CASSEERGGTYEQYF
NA	NA	TRBV6-5	TRBJ2-7	14	TGTGCCAGCAGTTATGGGGGCAGGGGCTACGAGCAGTACTTC	CASSYGGRGYEQYF
NA	once	TRBV7-9	TRBJ2-7	13	TGTGCCAGCAGCCAATTGGACAGCTACGAGCAGTACTTC	CASSQLDSYEQYF
NA	NA	TRBV21-1	TRBJ2-7	16	TGTGCCAACCGAAAGGACCCCACAGGGAGTTCCTACGAGCAGTACTTC	CANRKDPTGSSYEQYF
TRBD1	NA	TRBV7-9	TRBJ1-2	13	TGTGCCAGCGGTCGACAGGGCCGCTATGGCTACACCTTC	CASGRQGRYGYTF
TRBD1	NA	TRBV28	TRBJ1-2	13	TGTGCCACGGTGACAGGGGGGAGATGGGGCTACACCTTC	CATVTGGRWGYTF
TRBD1	NA	TRBV5-6	TRBJ2-3	14	TGTGCCAGCAGCTGGGGACAGGGAACAGATACGCAGTATTTT	CASSWGQGTDTQYF
NA	NA	TRBV27	TRBJ1-2	15	TGTGCCAGCAGTCTCCACACGGATCGGGGCTATGGCTACACCTTC	CASSLHTDRGYGYTF
NA	NA	TRBV7-2	TRBJ1-1	15	TGTGCCAGCAGCTCGACACGCTTTATGAACACTGAAGCTTTCTTT	CASSSTRFMNTEAFF
TRBD1	NA	TRBV7-2	TRBJ2-7	14	TGTGCCAGCAGCTTCCGGGACAGGGTGTACGAGCAGTACTTC	CASSFRDRVYEQYF
NA	NA	TRBV3-1/TRBV3-2	TRBJ2-7	13	TGTGCCAGCAGCCAAGCCGCTGGGCCCGAGCAGTACTTC	CASSQAAGPEQYF
NA	once	TRBV12-3/TRBV12-4	TRBJ2-2	12	TGTGCCAGCAGTTCCTTCACCGGGGAGCTGTTTTTT	CASSSFTGELFF
NA	NA	TRBV18	TRBJ1-4	16	TGTGCCAGCTCACCATTTACCGGGACATCAGGTGAAAAACTGTTTTTT	CASSPFTGTSGEKLFF